These 15 T cell receptor beta chains came from one sample sequenced in a study of blood T cell repertoires in COVID-19. The protocol was immunoSEQ multiplex PCR, while the TCRdb copy is restricted to in-frame clones and leaves out a portion. Of 130,000 to 150,000 clones listed, about four fifths are singletons. Sample: PBMCs or T cells enriched from blood (not recorded which). The receptors were gathered from a man between 50 and 59 years old who had recovered from COVID-19.

V and J are TRBV6-5 and TRBJ1-6, with 10 bases aligning to TRBD1. V trimming: 0 bases; J trimming: 9 bases; junction bases outside the gene matches: 5. Looked up from germline, CDR1 is MNHEY and CDR2 is SVGAGI. The CDR3 covers 16 residues. The chain's CDR3 is CASSYSATGGGSPLHF. CDR3 coding DNA: TGTGCCAGCAGTTACTCGGCGACAGGGGGCGGTTCACCCCTCCACTTT.

This rearrangement joins TRBV4-3 to TRBJ2-7; 8 bases agree with TRBD1. In germline, CDR1 is LGHNA, CDR2 YSLEER. V gave up 0 bases and J gave up 0 bases; unmatched junction bases: 7. The CDR3 length is 17 residues. This chain's CDR3 is CASSQDLGTGYSYEQYF. In DNA, the CDR3 is TGCGCCAGCAGCCAAGATCTTGGGACAGGATACTCCTACGAGCAGTACTTC.

This clone was seen only a few times. The V call is TRBV19, the J call TRBJ1-4; the D gene is possibly TRBD1 (6 bases). This CDR3 is built from 17 residues. The V and J ends lost 8 bases and 0 bases respectively, with 19 bases between them. CDR1 and CDR2 (germline): LNHDA, SQIVND (reference sequence). The CDR3 loop reads CASGSNREPSTNEKLFF. The DNA of the CDR3 is TGTGCCAGTGGCTCAAACAGGGAGCCTTCAACTAATGAAAAACTGTTTTTT.

In this sample, this clone turned up a few times. V gene TRBV29-1 combines with J gene TRBJ1-2; the D is unclear. CDR1 and CDR2 from the germline V gene are SQVTM and ANQGSEA. Trimming shortened V by 4 bases and J by 7 bases, and 13 bases separated the two germline ends. The CDR3 covers 12 residues. The CDR3 loop is CSVGTVTAGYTF. As DNA, the CDR3 is TGCAGCGTTGGAACAGTAACTGCTGGCTACACCTTC.

The genes are TRBV9 and TRBJ2-7; 8 nucleotides align to TRBD1. The length of the CDR3 is 15 residues. CDR1 is SGDLS and CDR2 is YYNGEE in the germline V gene. V lost 4 bases to trimming and J lost 5 bases; unmatched junction nucleotides: 11. CDR3 residues: CASSYTSGGSDEQYF. For the CDR3, the DNA is TGTGCCAGCAGCTATACATCAGGGGGCAGCGACGAGCAGTACTTC.

The chain combines TRBV6-6 with TRBJ1-5; D uncertain. The germline V and J ends were trimmed by 1 base and 5 bases, with 9 bases remaining between them. The CDR3 consists of 14 residues. Germline CDR1 and CDR2: MNHNY and SVGAGI (reference sequence). The CDR3 loop is CASSYYGTDQPQHF. As DNA, the CDR3 is TGTGCCAGCAGTTACTATGGTACGGATCAGCCCCAGCATTTT.

The chain recombines TRBV7-9 with TRBJ2-5; D is uncertain. The CDR3 runs to 12 residues. Trimming pared 2 bases from V and 2 bases from J, leaving 3 bases between. Germline values: CDR1 SEHNR, CDR2 FQNEAQ (reference sequence). The DNA of the CDR3 is TGTGCCAGCAGCTTACTGCAAGAGACCCAGTACTTC. Protein: CASSLLQETQYF.

This sequence joins TRBV12-3 or TRBV12-4 and TRBJ2-4; possible D gene TRBD1, 5 bases. The CDR3 length is 11 residues. V dropped 7 bases and J dropped 7 bases, with 8 bases sitting between them. The DNA of the CDR3 is TGTGCCAGCAAGCAGGGTAACATTCAGTACTTC. Its translation: CASKQGNIQYF.

The chain has TRBV19 and TRBJ2-3; D perhaps matches TRBD1 (6 bases). Trimming took 0 bases from V and 5 from J, leaving 18 bases between them. Germline V gene lookup returns CDR1 LNHDA and CDR2 SQIVND (reference sequence). The CDR3 covers 17 residues. Here the CDR3 DNA reads TGTGCCAGTAGTATAGACAGGGGACGAAAAGGGGGAGATACGCAGTATTTT. Translation gives CASSIDRGRKGGDTQYF.

The chain carries TRBV15 and TRBJ1-2, with no clear D. Germline-derived CDR1 and CDR2 are LNHNV and YYDKDF (reference sequence). The CDR3 loop spans 13 amino acids. The V end was cut by 2 bases, the J end by 5 bases, with 9 bases between. The chain's CDR3 is CATSRRQDYGYTF. Written as DNA, the CDR3 is TGTGCCACCAGCAGACGTCAGGATTATGGCTACACCTTC.

Concerning this clone: A junction end diverges from the germline sequence, so it may reflect a read error. The chain employs TRBV7-7 and TRBJ2-3; tentative D call: TRBD2 (7 bases). Germline lookup yields CDR1 SSHAT and CDR2 FNYEAQ (reference sequence). The CDR3 is 15 residues long. CDR3: CASSPGRGRTDTQYF. In DNA, the CDR3 is TGTGCTAGCAGCCCCGGGCGGGGGCGCACAGATACGCAGTATTTT.

CDR3 nucleotides: TGTGCCAGCAGCTTCGCCTCGGGTGAGCAGTTCTTC. This encodes CASSFASGEQFF. The chain uses TRBV11-2 and TRBJ2-1; D is unresolved. Per germline, CDR1 SGHAT and CDR2 FQNNGV. V was clipped by 3 bases and J by 9 bases, with 9 bases between them. CDR3 length: 12 residues.

This clone was detected only once. CDR3 DNA: TGTGCCTATACAGGGGGCCCTGTAACTGAAGCTTTCTTT. Its protein is CAYTGGPVTEAFF. V is TRBV30 and J is TRBJ1-1; 9 nucleotides match TRBD1. The CDR3 extends over 13 amino acids. Germline-derived CDR1 and CDR2 are GTSNPN and SVGIG (reference sequence). Trimming removed 7 bases from V and 5 bases from J; junction bases left unmatched: 8.

V is TRBV14 and J is TRBJ2-2, with D tentatively TRBD1 (6 bases). Germline CDR1 and CDR2: SGHDN and FVKESK. V lost 2 bases and J 4 bases, leaving 8 bases between the germline ends. The CDR3 spans 14 residues. The CDR3 bases are TGTGCCAGCAGCCAAAGGACAGCCACCGGGGAGCTGTTTTTT. Its protein product is CASSQRTATGELFF.

The V gene is TRBV7-2, the J gene TRBJ1-6, with a possible D match to TRBD1 (6 bases). CDR1 SGHTA and CDR2 FQGNSA come from the germline V gene. Deletions cut 4 bases from V and 3 bases from J, with 10 bases between. This CDR3 comprises 15 residues. CDR3 bases: TGTGCCAGCAGCTACACAGGGTACTATAATTCACCCCTCCACTTT. Residues: CASSYTGYYNSPLHF.